In this sample, the clone carrying this TCR beta chain is medium-sized. Its antigen remains unidentified. Study-wide points: Tumor Treg TCRs overlapped most with tumor naive CD4+ cells.

Treg sorting used a CD4+CD25+CD127-/low gate. Germline assignment: CDR1 MNHEY and CDR2 SMNVEV (reference sequence). The CDR3 contains 14 residues. The germline V and J ends were trimmed by 3 bases and 0 bases, with 6 bases remaining between them. After constant-region reverse-primer amplification, full-length variable regions underwent semi-nested PCR with Nested Universal Primer A. From the 5' RACE reads, TCRdb called clonotypes with MiXCR, one entry per CDR3 protein. The sample lists approximately 10,000 distinct CDR3 sequences, just over 25% occurring once. The TCR originated in a female donor with breast cancer. V usage is TRBV27 and J usage is TRBJ2-1; no definite D call. The specimen was Tregs sorted from blood. CDR3 in amino acids: CASSLPGSYNEQFF. In nucleotides, the CDR3 is TGTGCCAGCAGTTTGCCAGGCTCCTACAATGAGCAGTTCTTC.